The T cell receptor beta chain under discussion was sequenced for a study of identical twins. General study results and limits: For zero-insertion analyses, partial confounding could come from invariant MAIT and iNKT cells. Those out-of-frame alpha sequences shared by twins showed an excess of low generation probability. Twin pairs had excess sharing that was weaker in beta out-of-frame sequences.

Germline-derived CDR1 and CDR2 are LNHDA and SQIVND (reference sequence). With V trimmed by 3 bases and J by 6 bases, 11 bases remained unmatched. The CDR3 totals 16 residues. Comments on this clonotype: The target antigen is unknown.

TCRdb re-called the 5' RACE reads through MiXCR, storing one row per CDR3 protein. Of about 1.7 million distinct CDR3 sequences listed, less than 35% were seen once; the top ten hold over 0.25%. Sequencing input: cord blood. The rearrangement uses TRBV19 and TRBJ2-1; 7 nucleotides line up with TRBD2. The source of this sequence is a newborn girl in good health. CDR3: CASSIFGQGGTNEQFF. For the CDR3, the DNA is TGTGCCAGTAGTATTTTTGGGCAGGGAGGGACCAATGAGCAGTTCTTC.